This TCR beta chain was identified during a study of T cell repertoires in cytomegalovirus infection. Overall study: Peptides in the study included HLA-C-restricted and HLA-B-restricted CMV epitopes. Through public TCR beta signatures, both CMV infection and matching HLA type were indicated. General observations from the study: Across the ex vivo response, the dominant clonotypes were HLA-C-restricted CMV-specific TCR beta clonotypes. Individuals carrying CMV plus the relevant HLA were identified by cumulative frequency of public TCR beta families.

Concerning this clonotype itself: Its antigen is not known.

The CDR3 has 13 amino acids. CDR1 and CDR2 from the germline V gene are SEHNR and FQNEAQ (reference sequence). The V end was cut by 4 bases, the J end by 15 bases, with 19 bases between. Each CDR3 protein is one row after TCRdb ran MiXCR on the reads. Here the sample spans nearly 700,000 distinct CDR3 sequences, around 31% being singletons. The receptor comes from a human donor in good health (CMV status not recorded). Some clones in this sample may be carry-over from other donors' samples. The sequencing here drew on cultured PBMCs, taken from culture after CMV antigen stimulation. The chain joins TRBV7-9 to TRBJ2-4, with D perhaps TRBD1 or TRBD2 (5 bases each). CDR3 DNA sequence: TGTGCCAGCAGCTCCCAGGGTGGCGGGCAAGTGTACTTC. It yields the protein CASSSQGGGQVYF.